The 30 T cell receptor beta chains reported below all come from one sample, sequenced in a study of T cells in Graves' hyperthyroidism and ophthalmopathy. Researchers amplified the TCR beta CDR3 regions from RNA transcripts. HTBI primers drove first-round RT-PCR of the TCR CDR3. MiXCR, run by TCRdb on the multiplex PCR reads, gives a single entry per CDR3 protein. The table records approximately 560,000 distinct CDR3 sequences, around 16% of them present only once. The specimen was blood. These receptor sequences come from a woman in her 30s with Graves' hyperthyroidism.

This clonotype was seen a handful of times. The chain combines TRBV9 with TRBJ2-1, with 9 positions matching TRBD2. The CDR3 length is 15 residues. Looked up from germline, CDR1 is SGDLS and CDR2 is YYNGEE. V dropped 0 bases and J dropped 8; count of bases not matched to a gene: 6. CDR3 in DNA: TGTGCCAGCAGCGTAGCGGCGGGAGGGCACTATGAGCAGTTCTTC. Its protein is CASSVAAGGHYEQFF.

This clonotype was seen ten or more times. This chain connects TRBV12-3 or TRBV12-4 to TRBJ2-6, with 7 bases aligning to TRBD1. V dropped 2 bases and J dropped 11; count of bases not matched to a gene: 6. There are 14 residues in the CDR3. The CDR3 region is CASSLSAGGDVLTF. The CDR3 bases are TGTGCCAGCAGTTTATCCGCAGGGGGAGACGTCCTGACTTTC.

This clonotype was detected ten times or more. In nucleotides, the CDR3 is TGTGCCAGCAGGGGACTAGCGGGAGGCCCAGAGACCCAGTACTTC. It is translated as CASRGLAGGPETQYF. The chain carries TRBV2 and TRBJ2-5; 15 bases agree with TRBD2. The CDR3 spans 15 residues. The trim removed 6 bases at V and 4 bases at J, leaving 3 bases unmatched. Germline V gene sequence: CDR1 SNHLY, CDR2 FYNNEI.

Comments on this clonotype: Just one base apart from a much larger clone, this may be a read error. J is TRBJ1-2 and V is TRBV5-1; tentatively, D is TRBD1 (6 bases). The CDR3 spans 13 residues. Germline CDR1 and CDR2: SGHRS and YFSETQ. As DNA, the CDR3 is TGCGCCAGCAGCTTAAAGGGGGACGGTGGCCACACCTTC. It yields the protein CASSLKGDGGHTF.

This clonotype was observed many times. The chain recombines TRBV7-6 with TRBJ2-3, with D maybe TRBD2 (6 bases). Germline CDR1 reads SGHVS; CDR2 reads FNYEAQ. Trimming removed 5 bases from V and 1 base from J, with 13 bases in between. This CDR3 is 15 amino acids long. CDR3 in amino acids: CASSRGGEGTDTQYF. The CDR3 bases are TGTGCCAGCAGCCGAGGAGGGGAGGGCACAGATACGCAGTATTTT.

This clonotype has at least ten counts. The V gene is TRBV6-1, the J gene TRBJ1-3; no firm D call. CDR1 is MNHNS, CDR2 SASEGT, per germline. With 5 bases removed from V and 0 bases from J, the gap between germline ends came to 17 bases. This CDR3 has 17 amino acids. This CDR3 is CASSRARVAFSGNTIYF. The CDR3 DNA is TGTGCCAGCAGTCGGGCGCGAGTGGCGTTCTCTGGAAACACCATATATTTT.

Many counts were recorded for this clonotype. The V and J genes are TRBV2 and TRBJ2-2; D perhaps matches TRBD1 (5 bases). Germline V CDR1 and CDR2: SNHLY, FYNNEI. CDR3 size: 13 residues. V gave up 6 bases and J gave up 2 bases, with 7 bases separating them. Here the CDR3 DNA reads TGTGCCAGCAGAAGGGGAAACACCGGGGAGCTGTTTTTT. This encodes CASRRGNTGELFF.

The rearrangement joins TRBV19 to TRBJ2-2; 10 bases match TRBD1. The CDR3 contains 15 residues. The germline gives CDR1 LNHDA, CDR2 SQIVND (reference sequence). The V segment lost 9 bases and the J segment 3 bases; nucleotides outside the gene matches: 7. The CDR3 DNA sequence: TGTGCCAGCCTAGGGGACAGGGGATACACCGGGGAGCTGTTTTTT. It codes for CASLGDRGYTGELFF. Drawing the rest from reference TRBV19 and TRBJ2-2, the complete variable domain is DGGITQSPKYLFRKEGQNVTLSCEQNLNHDAMYWYRQDPGQGLRLIYYSQIVNDFQKGDIAEGYSVSREKKESFPLTVTSAQKNPTAFYLCASLGDRGYTGELFFGEGSRLTVL.

This clonotype was counted at least ten times. The chain has TRBV28 and TRBJ2-1; tentatively, D is TRBD1 or TRBD2 (6 bases each). Germline CDR1 reads MDHEN; CDR2 reads SYDVKM. V was clipped by 5 bases and J by 8 bases, with 19 bases between them. This CDR3 is built from 15 residues. Here the CDR3 reads CASSPGDSGGDEQFF. The CDR3 DNA follows: TGTGCCAGCAGTCCAGGGGATAGCGGAGGGGATGAGCAGTTCTTC. The full variable domain, with the rest looked up from reference TRBV28 and TRBJ2-1, is DVKVTQSSRYLVKRTGEKVFLECVQDMDHENMFWYRQDPGLGLRLIYFSYDVKMKEKGDIPEGYSVSREKKERFSLILESASTNQTSMYLCASSPGDSGGDEQFFGPGTRLTVL.

The V call is TRBV29-1, the J call TRBJ2-1; 10 bases align to TRBD2. CDR1 and CDR2 (germline): SQVTM, ANQGSEA. The V segment lost 0 bases and the J segment 5 bases; nucleotides outside the gene matches: 19. This CDR3 region has 20 residues. The CDR3 loop is CSVEDLWATSGPREDNEQFF. In DNA, the CDR3 is TGCAGCGTTGAAGATCTTTGGGCGACTAGCGGGCCGCGAGAGGACAATGAGCAGTTCTTC.

This clonotype was recorded at least ten times. CDR3 coding DNA: TGTGCCAGCAGTCGCGGGGACGGGGAGCAGTACTTC. It encodes CASSRGDGEQYF. The rearrangement uses TRBV6-1 and TRBJ2-7; D is possibly TRBD2 (6 bases). The V gene's germline CDR1 is MNHNS and CDR2 SASEGT. Trimming stripped 5 bases from V and 7 bases from J, with 12 bases between. The CDR3 consists of 12 residues.

This clonotype has at least ten counts. This chain connects TRBV19 to TRBJ2-7; D call uncertain. Germline CDR1 is LNHDA and CDR2 is SQIVND (reference sequence). The ends were cut back, 1 base at V and 0 bases at J, with 10 bases in the middle. This CDR3 spans 15 amino acids. For the CDR3, the DNA is TGTGCCAGTAGTATAGGGCGGCGGAGCTCCTACGAGCAGTACTTC. It yields the protein CASSIGRRSSYEQYF.

This clonotype has at least ten counts. This rearrangement joins TRBV2 to TRBJ1-6; TRBD1 matches at 8 bases. The germline gives CDR1 SNHLY, CDR2 FYNNEI. The CDR3 is made up of 14 amino acids. Unmatched junction bases numbered 3, after V lost 6 bases and J lost 5 bases. DNA of the CDR3: TGTGCCAGCAGCAGGACAGGGAATAATTCACCCCTCCACTTT. Residues: CASSRTGNNSPLHF. The full variable domain, with the rest looked up from reference TRBV2 and TRBJ1-6, is EPEVTQTPSHQVTQMGQEVILRCVPISNHLYFYWYRQILGQKVEFLVSFYNNEISEKSEIFDDQFSVERPDGSNFTLKIRSTKLEDSAMYFCASSRTGNNSPLHFGNGTRLTVT.

This clonotype occurred many times. V is TRBV7-9 and J is TRBJ1-4; tentatively, D is TRBD1 (5 bases). CDR3 length: 15 amino acids. The germline CDR1 and CDR2 sequences are SEHNR and FQNEAQ (reference sequence). Trimming removed 2 bases from V and 8 bases from J, with 15 bases in between. The CDR3 loop is CASSLTAGSGEKLFF. The DNA for the CDR3 is TGTGCCAGCAGCTTAACTGCAGGGTCGGGCGAAAAACTGTTTTTT.

This clonotype was counted many times. The V gene is TRBV6-6, the J gene TRBJ2-5; weak D call: TRBD1 (6 bases). Germline CDR1 MNHNY, CDR2 SVGAGI (reference sequence). The CDR3 has 16 amino acids. V was pared by 2 bases and J by 5 bases, with 18 bases between. CDR3 bases: TGTGCCAGCAGTTACACCCCCCGCGCGACAGGCGAGACCCAGTACTTC. As protein: CASSYTPRATGETQYF.

This clonotype was observed a few times. The chain links TRBV19 to TRBJ1-4, with a possible D match to TRBD1 (6 bases). Germline V gene data show CDR1 as LNHDA and CDR2 as SQIVND (reference sequence). The V end was cut by 6 bases, the J end by 3 bases, with 14 bases between. The CDR3 runs 15 residues. The CDR3 reads CASRSSGEPNEKLFF. The DNA of the CDR3 is TGTGCCAGTAGGTCCTCAGGGGAGCCTAATGAAAAACTGTTTTTT. The full variable domain, completed using reference TRBV19 and TRBJ1-4, is DGGITQSPKYLFRKEGQNVTLSCEQNLNHDAMYWYRQDPGQGLRLIYYSQIVNDFQKGDIAEGYSVSREKKESFPLTVTSAQKNPTAFYLCASRSSGEPNEKLFFGSGTQLSVL.

Only a few counts were recorded for this clonotype. The rearrangement links TRBV19 to TRBJ1-5, with 8 bases matching TRBD1. The V gene's germline CDR1 is LNHDA and CDR2 SQIVND (reference sequence). The trim removed 9 bases at V and 7 bases at J, leaving 8 bases unmatched. The CDR3 length is 13 residues. The CDR3 loop is CASAGQGGQPQHF. DNA for the CDR3: TGTGCCAGCGCTGGACAGGGAGGGCAGCCCCAGCATTTT.

For this clonotype: This clone may be a read error of a much larger clone one base away. The rearrangement uses TRBV30 and TRBJ1-1; TRBD1 might be the D (5 bases). The V gene lost 5 bases and the J gene lost 6 bases, with 10 bases spanning the gap. The CDR3 is made up of 11 amino acids. Germline V gene data show CDR1 as GTSNPN and CDR2 as SVGIG (reference sequence). Here the CDR3 reads CAWGGFAEAFF. The CDR3 DNA is TGTGCCTGGGGGGGTTTCGCTGAAGCTTTCTTT.

There are many counts of this clonotype. The genes are TRBV7-2 and TRBJ1-1; tentatively, D is TRBD1 (6 bases). V was pared by 3 bases and J by 6 bases, with 14 bases between. The CDR3 has 14 amino acids. Per germline, CDR1 SGHTA and CDR2 FQGNSA. This CDR3 is CASSLTGSRPEAFF. The CDR3 DNA is TGTGCCAGCAGCTTGACAGGTAGCAGACCTGAAGCTTTCTTT. The variable domain in full, completed from reference TRBV7-2 and TRBJ1-1, reads GAGVSQSPSNKVTEKGKDVELRCDPISGHTALYWYRQSLGQGLEFLIYFQGNSAPDKSGLPSDRFSAERTGGSVSTLTIQRTQQEDSAVYLCASSLTGSRPEAFFGQGTRLTVV.

This clonotype appeared many times. The chain is built from TRBV7-3 and TRBJ2-5; D is unclear. The germline V gene has CDR1 SGHTA and CDR2 FQGTGA. The CDR3 sequence is 15 residues long. Trimming took off 0 bases at V and 2 bases at J, with 10 bases between the two ends. CDR3 DNA sequence: TGTGCCAGCAGCTTAACGGGCAAAGCGCAAGAGACCCAGTACTTC. It encodes CASSLTGKAQETQYF.

In this sample, this clonotype turned up many times. The V and J genes are TRBV2 and TRBJ1-2, with D hard to call. Germline lookup yields CDR1 SNHLY and CDR2 FYNNEI. Trimming took off 4 bases at V and 4 bases at J, with 16 bases between the two ends. The length of the CDR3 is 15 residues. Here the CDR3 reads CASSGGQALPYGYTF. CDR3 bases: TGTGCCAGCAGTGGAGGCCAGGCGCTACCCTATGGCTACACCTTC.

The V gene is TRBV6-1, the J gene TRBJ2-7; D is unresolved. The V and J ends lost 6 bases and 2 bases respectively, with 20 bases between them. This CDR3 region has 16 residues. CDR1 is MNHNS, CDR2 SASEGT, per germline. DNA of the CDR3: TGTGCCAGCAGCCCTACTGGGGTAGGGCTAGCCTACGAGCAGTACTTC. Protein product: CASSPTGVGLAYEQYF.

This clonotype appeared many times. In DNA form, the CDR3 reads TGTGCCAGCAGCTTAGGGGCTGTTACAAATGAGCAGTTCTTC. As protein: CASSLGAVTNEQFF. The rearrangement joins TRBV11-3 to TRBJ2-1; no clear D. There are 14 residues in the CDR3. V lost 1 base and J lost 7, with 11 bases in between. CDR1 is SGHNT and CDR2 is YENEEA in the germline V gene.

This clonotype appeared many times. The V call is TRBV7-2, the J call TRBJ2-4; the match to TRBD1 covers 8 bases. Germline V gene lookup returns CDR1 SGHTA and CDR2 FQGNSA. J lost 5 bases, V lost 5 bases, and 5 bases had no gene match. There are 14 residues in the CDR3. The CDR3 here is CASSLGQGQNIQYF. The CDR3 DNA sequence: TGTGCCAGCAGCCTCGGACAGGGCCAAAACATTCAGTACTTC.

V usage is TRBV19 and J usage is TRBJ2-3; 15 bases fit TRBD2. The ends lost 7 bases at V and 5 bases at J; junction bases unmatched: 10. CDR1 and CDR2 (germline): LNHDA, SQIVND (reference sequence). This CDR3 is built from 17 residues. The CDR3 spells CASIPPGLAGGIDTQYF. As DNA, the CDR3 is TGTGCCAGTATTCCCCCCGGACTAGCGGGAGGGATAGATACGCAGTATTTT.

The chain combines TRBV28 with TRBJ2-7, with 9 bases aligning to TRBD1. The CDR3 has 15 amino acids. V gave up 5 bases and J gave up 6 bases; unmatched junction bases: 11. Per the germline V gene, CDR1 is MDHEN and CDR2 is SYDVKM. This CDR3 is CASSPWTGEVAEQYF. In DNA, the CDR3 is TGTGCCAGCAGTCCTTGGACAGGGGAGGTGGCCGAGCAGTACTTC.

Of note for this clonotype: It may be a read error: a sequence one base away is much more abundant. V gene TRBV28 combines with J gene TRBJ1-5; D remains unclear. The CDR3 consists of 16 residues. V was cut by 3 bases and J by 0 bases, with 12 bases left in between. Germline V CDR1 and CDR2: MDHEN, SYDVKM. DNA for the CDR3: TGTGCCAGCAGTTTCGTCTCGGGAAATAGCAATCAGCCCCAGCATTTT. As protein: CASSFVSGNSNQPQHF.

This clonotype was seen ten or more times. The chain uses TRBV2 and TRBJ2-7, with TRBD2 identical over 7 bases. Germline CDR1 is SNHLY and CDR2 is FYNNEI. The V gene end was trimmed by 8 bases and the J gene end by 0 bases; junction bases not matched to a gene: 4. CDR3 length equals 13 residues. In nucleotides, the CDR3 is TGTGCCAGCGGTCGGGACTACTCCTACGAGCAGTACTTC. As protein: CASGRDYSYEQYF.

This clonotype was seen only a few times. DNA for the CDR3: TGTGCCAGCAGCGCCAACAGGGCCGCCGGGGAGCTGTTTTTT. Protein sequence: CASSANRAAGELFF. The chain uses TRBV11-2 and TRBJ2-2, with D maybe TRBD1 (6 bases). Germline CDR1 is SGHAT and CDR2 is FQNNGV. This CDR3 region has 14 residues. The V and J ends lost 5 bases and 6 bases respectively, with 13 bases between them.

This clonotype has at least ten counts. In DNA, the CDR3 is TGCAGTGCTAGACCTCCTGGTGGGAGGGCCGATGAGCAGTTCTTC. It translates to CSARPPGGRADEQFF. V and J are TRBV20-1 and TRBJ2-1, with 7 positions matching TRBD2. The trim removed 2 bases at V and 8 bases at J, leaving 12 bases unmatched. Germline lookup yields CDR1 DFQATT and CDR2 SNEGSKA (reference sequence). The CDR3 extends over 15 amino acids.